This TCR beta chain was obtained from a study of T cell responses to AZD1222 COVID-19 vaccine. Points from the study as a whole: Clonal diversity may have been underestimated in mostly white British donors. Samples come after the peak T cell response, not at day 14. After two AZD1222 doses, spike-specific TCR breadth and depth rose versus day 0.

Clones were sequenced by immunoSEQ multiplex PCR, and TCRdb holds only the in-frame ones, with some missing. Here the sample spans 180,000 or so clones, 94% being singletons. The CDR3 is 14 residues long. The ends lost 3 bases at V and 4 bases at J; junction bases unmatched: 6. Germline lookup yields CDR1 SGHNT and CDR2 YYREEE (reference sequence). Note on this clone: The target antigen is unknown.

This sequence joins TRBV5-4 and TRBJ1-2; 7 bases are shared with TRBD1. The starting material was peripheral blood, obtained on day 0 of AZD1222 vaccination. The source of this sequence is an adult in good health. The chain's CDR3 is CASSSGTAIYGYTF. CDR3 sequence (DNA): TGTGCCAGCAGCTCCGGGACAGCGATCTATGGCTACACCTTC.